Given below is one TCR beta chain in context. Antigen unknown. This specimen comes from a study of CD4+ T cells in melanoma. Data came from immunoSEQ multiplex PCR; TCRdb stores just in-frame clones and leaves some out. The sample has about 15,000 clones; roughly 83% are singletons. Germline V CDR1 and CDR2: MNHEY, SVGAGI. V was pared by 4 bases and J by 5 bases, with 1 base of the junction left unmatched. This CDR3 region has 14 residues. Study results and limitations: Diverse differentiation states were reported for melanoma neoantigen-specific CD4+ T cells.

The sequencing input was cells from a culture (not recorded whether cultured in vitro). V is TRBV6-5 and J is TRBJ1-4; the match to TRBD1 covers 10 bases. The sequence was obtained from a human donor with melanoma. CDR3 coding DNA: TGTGCCAGCAGTTTGACAGGGGGCAATGAAAAACTGTTTTTT. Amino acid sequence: CASSLTGGNEKLFF.